Listed below are T cell receptor beta chains from one sample, sequenced in a study of blood T cells in healthy people across ages. In TCRdb, the 5' RACE reads were re-called with MiXCR into one record per CDR3 protein. The sample has around 790,000 distinct CDR3 sequences, 40% to 50% seen once. Sequenced material: blood. The origin of the receptors is a man in his sixties in good health. CDR3s include the opening cysteine and the closing phenylalanine or tryptophan. The D gene is left open where the match is weak. Not every row has a clone size; where given, it reads once, few, many or a size class.

.	TRBD1	TRBJ1-2	TRBV19	TGTGCCAGTAGTACGAATCACAGGGGTGTTTCTGGCTACACCTTC	CASSTNHRGVSGYTF
.	TRBD1	TRBJ2-1	TRBV6-2/TRBV6-3	TGTGCCAGCCGAGGGATAGGGGGCTTCCCCGGTGAGCAGTTCTTC	CASRGIGGFPGEQFF
.	.	TRBJ2-7	TRBV14	TGTGCCAGCAGCCGGCGGGACGGTGACTACGAGCAGTACTTC	CASSRRDGDYEQYF
.	TRBD2	TRBJ2-7	TRBV7-2	TGTGCCAGCAGCTTAGACCTAGCGGGGGAGCCCCAGAGCGAGCAGTACTTC	CASSLDLAGEPQSEQYF
.	TRBD1	TRBJ2-3	TRBV24-1	TGTGCCACCAGTGATTTAGGGACAGGGAGCACAGATACGCAGTATTTT	CATSDLGTGSTDTQYF
few	.	TRBJ2-7	TRBV15	TGTGCCACCAGCAGAGGCGGGCCGAGTTACGAGCAGTACTTC	CATSRGGPSYEQYF
.	.	TRBJ1-6	TRBV14	TGTGCCAGCAGCCAAGGAAGGGTTACCTATAATTCACCCCTCCACTTT	CASSQGRVTYNSPLHF
few	TRBD2	TRBJ2-7	TRBV7-9	TGTGCCAGCAGCTTAGCCGGGACTAGCATCCACGAGCAGTACTTC	CASSLAGTSIHEQYF
.	.	TRBJ2-3	TRBV7-2	TGTGCCAGCAGCCTAGCCGGAGCCGGGCTGACAGATACGCAGTATTTT	CASSLAGAGLTDTQYF
few	TRBD2	TRBJ2-3	TRBV2	TGTGCCAGCGGGACTAGCGGCCGAGATACGCAGTATTTT	CASGTSGRDTQYF
.	TRBD1	TRBJ2-3	TRBV7-9	TGTGCCAGCAGCATCAATCCGAGGACAGGGGCGGTCGCAGATACGCAGTATTTT	CASSINPRTGAVADTQYF
.	TRBD1	TRBJ1-2	TRBV20-1	TGCAGTGCTAGGGGGGGGACAGTCTATGGCTACACCTTC	CSARGGTVYGYTF
many	TRBD2	TRBJ2-1	TRBV10-1	TGCGCCAGGGATGAGACTAGCGGGGTGCTTTTGGCCTCCTACAATGAGCAGTTCTTC	CARDETSGVLLASYNEQFF
few	TRBD2	TRBJ2-7	TRBV20-1	TGCAGTGCTAGAGATTGGGGGAGGGTATACGAGCAGTACTTC	CSARDWGRVYEQYF
.	.	TRBJ2-5	TRBV7-2	TGTGCCAGCAGCTTAGCGTCGGCTGCAGGGCAGGAGACCCAGTACTTC	CASSLASAAGQETQYF
.	.	TRBJ2-5	TRBV5-1	TGCGCCAGCAGCTTGGCAAATGGGAAACAAGAGACCCAGTACTTC	CASSLANGKQETQYF
few	.	TRBJ2-7	TRBV2	TGTGCCAGCAGTGAGGAATCAGCTTCCTACGAGCAGTACTTC	CASSEESASYEQYF
.	.	TRBJ2-2	TRBV3-1	TGTGCCAGCAGCCCATTGTCAGGGGACACCGGGGAGCTGTTTTTT	CASSPLSGDTGELFF
.	.	TRBJ2-3	TRBV11-1	TGTGCCAGCAGCTTAACGGGGGGCGTTTCTGATACGCAGTATTTT	CASSLTGGVSDTQYF
.	TRBD1	TRBJ1-3	TRBV6-5	TGTGCCAGCAGTTACTCCCAGGGGGCCGCACGTAACACCATATATTTT	CASSYSQGAARNTIYF
few	.	TRBJ1-5	TRBV15	TGTGCCACCAGCAGAGATGGGGGAAGCAATCAGCCCCAGCATTTT	CATSRDGGSNQPQHF
.	TRBD2	TRBJ2-1	TRBV27	TGTGCCAGCAGTTTAGCCCTAGCGGGGGGGCCCGGCAATGAGCAGTTCTTC	CASSLALAGGPGNEQFF
.	TRBD2	TRBJ2-3	TRBV6-5	TGTGCCACCCGGGAGGGGACTATCGGCGATACGCAGTATTTT	CATREGTIGDTQYF
.	.	TRBJ2-7	TRBV6-2/TRBV6-3	TGTGCCAGCAAAGGGGGAGGGGGTATCGAGCAGTACTTC	CASKGGGGIEQYF
few	TRBD2	TRBJ2-7	TRBV4-3	TGCGCCAGCAGCCAAGACGGGCGGGGGTCCGCCTACGAGCAGTACTTC	CASSQDGRGSAYEQYF
.	.	TRBJ2-7	TRBV12-3/TRBV12-4	TGTGCCAGCAGTGCATGGGACTCCGCTAACGAGCAGTACTTC	CASSAWDSANEQYF
few	.	TRBJ1-2	TRBV3-1	TGTGCCAGCAGCCAAGCAGGAGGGGCCAGGTCTAACTATGGTTACACCTTC	CASSQAGGARSNYGYTF
.	.	TRBJ1-2	TRBV7-2	TGTGCCAGCAGTTTACATACAGGGAGCGGCTACACCTTC	CASSLHTGSGYTF
.	.	TRBJ2-7	TRBV5-1	TGCGCCAGCAGCTTACCAGCTGGGACGGGCGACGAGCAGTACTTC	CASSLPAGTGDEQYF
.	TRBD2	TRBJ2-1	TRBV20-1	TGCAGTACTAGTATGCCTAGCGGGGTAAATGAGCAGTTCTTC	CSTSMPSGVNEQFF
many	.	TRBJ1-4	TRBV3-1	TGTGCCAGCAGCCAAGAGCTCCGGGTCGGAAGTGAAAAACTGTTTTTT	CASSQELRVGSEKLFF
.	.	TRBJ2-2	TRBV12-3/TRBV12-4	TGTGCCAGCAGTCTCCAACCAACCGGGGAGCTGTTTTTT	CASSLQPTGELFF
once	TRBD1	TRBJ1-5	TRBV6-2/TRBV6-3	TGTGCCAGCAGACTGGGACAGGGTGATTGGACCCAGCATTTT	CASRLGQGDWTQHF
.	TRBD1	TRBJ2-5	TRBV5-1	TGCGCCAGCAGCTTCTTCAGGGGGCGCGGGGAGACCCAGTACTTC	CASSFFRGRGETQYF
.	.	TRBJ1-2	TRBV4-1	TGCGCCAGCAGCCGAGAACAGGGCGCCTACACCTTC	CASSREQGAYTF
few	.	TRBJ2-5	TRBV6-2/TRBV6-3	TGTGCCAGCAGTCAGATCCGCACCAGCCGGCAGTACTTC	CASSQIRTSRQYF
.	TRBD1	TRBJ1-4	TRBV12-3/TRBV12-4	TGTGCCAGCAGGCCGACAGGGAAAGGCGAAAAACTGTTTTTT	CASRPTGKGEKLFF
.	.	TRBJ2-1	TRBV6-2/TRBV6-3	TGTGCCAGCAGAAGAATTCAAGATATCTACAATGAGCAGTTCTTC	CASRRIQDIYNEQFF
.	TRBD2	TRBJ2-1	TRBV6-5	TGTGCCAGCAGTTATCTAGGACTAGCGGGGGGGCGGAATGAGCAGTTCTTC	CASSYLGLAGGRNEQFF
.	TRBD1	TRBJ2-7	TRBV7-9	TGTGCCAGCAGCTTATCTCGACAGGGGCCCACCTACGAGCAGTACTTC	CASSLSRQGPTYEQYF
.	TRBD1	TRBJ2-5	TRBV19	TGTGCCAGTAGTATAGGACAGGGGAGGATCGAGACCCAGTACTTC	CASSIGQGRIETQYF
.	TRBD1	TRBJ2-4	TRBV5-1	TGCGCCAGCAGCTCGTGGACAGGGGCGGCCAAAAACATTCAGTACTTC	CASSSWTGAAKNIQYF